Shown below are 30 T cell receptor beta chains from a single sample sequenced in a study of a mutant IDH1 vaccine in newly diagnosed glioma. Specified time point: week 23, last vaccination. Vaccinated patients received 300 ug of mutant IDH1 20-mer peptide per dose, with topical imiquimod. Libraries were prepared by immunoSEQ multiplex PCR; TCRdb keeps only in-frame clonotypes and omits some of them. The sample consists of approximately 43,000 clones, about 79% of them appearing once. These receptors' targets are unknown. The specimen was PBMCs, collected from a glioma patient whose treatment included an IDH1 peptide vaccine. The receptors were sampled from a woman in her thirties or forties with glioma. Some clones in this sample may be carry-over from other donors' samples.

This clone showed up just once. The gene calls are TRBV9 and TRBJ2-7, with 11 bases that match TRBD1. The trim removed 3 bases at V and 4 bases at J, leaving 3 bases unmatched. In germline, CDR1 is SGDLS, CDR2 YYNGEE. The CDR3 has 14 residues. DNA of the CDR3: TGTGCCAGCAGCGGGGGGACAGGGGGGTACGAGCAGTACTTC. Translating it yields CASSGGTGGYEQYF.

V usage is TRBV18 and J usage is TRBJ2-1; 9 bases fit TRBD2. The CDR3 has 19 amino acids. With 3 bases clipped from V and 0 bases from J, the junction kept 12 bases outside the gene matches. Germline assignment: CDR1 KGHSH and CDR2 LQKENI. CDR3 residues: CASSPGGLAGYSSYNEQFF. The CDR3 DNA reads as TGTGCCAGCTCACCGGGGGGGCTAGCGGGATATAGCTCCTACAATGAGCAGTTCTTC.

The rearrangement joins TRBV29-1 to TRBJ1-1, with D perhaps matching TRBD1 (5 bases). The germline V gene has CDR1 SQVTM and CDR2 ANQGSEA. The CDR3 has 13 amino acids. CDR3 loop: CSGRARVDTEAFF. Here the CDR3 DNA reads TGCAGTGGCAGGGCCAGAGTGGACACTGAAGCTTTCTTT.

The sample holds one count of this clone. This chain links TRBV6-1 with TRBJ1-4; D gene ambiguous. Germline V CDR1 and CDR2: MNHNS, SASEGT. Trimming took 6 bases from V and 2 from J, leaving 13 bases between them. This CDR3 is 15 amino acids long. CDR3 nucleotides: TGTGCCAGCAGGGCATCGGGAGGGACTAATGAAAAACTGTTTTTT. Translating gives CASRASGGTNEKLFF.

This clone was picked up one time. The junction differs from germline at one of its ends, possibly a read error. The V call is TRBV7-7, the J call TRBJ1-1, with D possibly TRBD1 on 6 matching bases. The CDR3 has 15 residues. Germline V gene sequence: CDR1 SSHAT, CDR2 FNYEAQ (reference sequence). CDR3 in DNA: TGTGCTAGCAGCTTACCCACAGGGACCCCCACTGAAGCTTTCTTT. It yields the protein CASSLPTGTPTEAFF.

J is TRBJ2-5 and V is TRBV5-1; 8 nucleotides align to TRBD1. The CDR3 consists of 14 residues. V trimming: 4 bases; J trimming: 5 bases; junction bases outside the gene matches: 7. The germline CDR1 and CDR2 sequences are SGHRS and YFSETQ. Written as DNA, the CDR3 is TGCGCCAGCAGCCCGGACAGGGAGTGGGAGACCCAGTACTTC. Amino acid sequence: CASSPDREWETQYF.

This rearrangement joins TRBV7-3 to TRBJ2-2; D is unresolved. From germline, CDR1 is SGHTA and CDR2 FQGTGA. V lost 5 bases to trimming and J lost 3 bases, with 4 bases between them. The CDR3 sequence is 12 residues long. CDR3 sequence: CASSMHTGELFF. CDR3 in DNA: TGTGCCAGCAGCATGCACACCGGGGAGCTGTTTTTT.

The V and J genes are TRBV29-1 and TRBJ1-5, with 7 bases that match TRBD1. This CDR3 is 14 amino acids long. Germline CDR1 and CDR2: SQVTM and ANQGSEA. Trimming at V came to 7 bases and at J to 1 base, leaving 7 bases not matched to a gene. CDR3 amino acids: CSAWTGLSNQPQHF. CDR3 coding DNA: TGCAGCGCTTGGACAGGTTTAAGCAATCAGCCCCAGCATTTT.

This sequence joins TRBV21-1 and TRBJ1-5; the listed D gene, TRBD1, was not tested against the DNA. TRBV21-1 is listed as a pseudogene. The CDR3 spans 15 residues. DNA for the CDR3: TGTGCCAGCAGAACAGGGCCCACCTCAAATCAGCCCCAGCATTTT. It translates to CASRTGPTSNQPQHF.

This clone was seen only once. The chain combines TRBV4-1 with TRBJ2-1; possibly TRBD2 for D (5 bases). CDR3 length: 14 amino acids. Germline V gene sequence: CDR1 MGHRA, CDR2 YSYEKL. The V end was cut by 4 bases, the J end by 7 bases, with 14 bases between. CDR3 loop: CASSRFTSGNEQFF. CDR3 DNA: TGCGCCAGCAGCCGTTTTACCTCGGGGAATGAGCAGTTCTTC.

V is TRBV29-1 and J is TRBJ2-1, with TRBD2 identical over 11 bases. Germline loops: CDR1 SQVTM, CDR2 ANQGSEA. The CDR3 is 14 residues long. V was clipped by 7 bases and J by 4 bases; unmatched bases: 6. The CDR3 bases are TGCAGCGCTCCACTAGCGGGGGCTTACAATGAGCAGTTCTTC. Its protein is CSAPLAGAYNEQFF.

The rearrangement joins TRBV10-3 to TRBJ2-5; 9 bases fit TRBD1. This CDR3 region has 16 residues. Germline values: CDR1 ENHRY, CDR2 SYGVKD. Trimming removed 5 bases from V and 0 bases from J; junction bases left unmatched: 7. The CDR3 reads CAISSFGTGYQETQYF. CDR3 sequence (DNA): TGTGCCATCAGTAGTTTTGGGACAGGGTACCAAGAGACCCAGTACTTC.

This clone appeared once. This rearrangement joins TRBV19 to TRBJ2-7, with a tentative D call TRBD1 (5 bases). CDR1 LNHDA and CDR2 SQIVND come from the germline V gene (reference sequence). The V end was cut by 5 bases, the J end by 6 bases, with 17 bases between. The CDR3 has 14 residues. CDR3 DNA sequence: TGTGCCAGTAGTTCAGGACAAGGGATCGCCGAGCAGTACTTC. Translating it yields CASSSGQGIAEQYF.

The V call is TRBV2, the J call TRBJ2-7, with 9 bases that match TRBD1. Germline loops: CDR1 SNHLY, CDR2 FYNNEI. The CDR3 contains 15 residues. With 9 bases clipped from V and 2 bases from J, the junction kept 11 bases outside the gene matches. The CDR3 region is CASTVGQGPPYEQYF. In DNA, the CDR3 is TGTGCCAGTACCGTCGGACAGGGGCCTCCCTACGAGCAGTACTTC.

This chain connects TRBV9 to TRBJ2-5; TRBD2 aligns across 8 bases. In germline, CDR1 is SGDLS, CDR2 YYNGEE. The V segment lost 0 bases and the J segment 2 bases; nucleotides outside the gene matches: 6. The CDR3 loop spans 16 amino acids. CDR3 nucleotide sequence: TGTGCCAGCAGCGTAGGTAGCGGGAATTTTCAAGAGACCCAGTACTTC. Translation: CASSVGSGNFQETQYF.

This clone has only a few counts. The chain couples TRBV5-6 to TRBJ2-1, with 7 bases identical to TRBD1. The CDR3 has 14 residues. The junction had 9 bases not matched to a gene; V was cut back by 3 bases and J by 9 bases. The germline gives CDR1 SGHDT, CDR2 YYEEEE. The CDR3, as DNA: TGTGCCAGCAGCTCCCAACAGGGGAGAGCTGAGCAGTTCTTC. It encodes CASSSQQGRAEQFF.

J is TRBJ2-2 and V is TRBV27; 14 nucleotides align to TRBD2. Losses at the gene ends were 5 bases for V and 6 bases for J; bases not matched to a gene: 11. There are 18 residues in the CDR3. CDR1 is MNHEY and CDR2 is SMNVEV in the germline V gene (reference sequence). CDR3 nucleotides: TGTGCCAGCAGTCCTGGACTAGCGGGAGGCCGGGGGTCCGGGGAGCTGTTTTTT. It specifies CASSPGLAGGRGSGELFF.

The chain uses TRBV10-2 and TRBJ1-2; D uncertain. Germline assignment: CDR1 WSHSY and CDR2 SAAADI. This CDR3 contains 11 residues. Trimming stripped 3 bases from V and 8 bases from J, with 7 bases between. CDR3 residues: CASSEPAGYTF. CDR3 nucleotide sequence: TGCGCCAGCAGTGAACCAGCCGGCTACACCTTC.

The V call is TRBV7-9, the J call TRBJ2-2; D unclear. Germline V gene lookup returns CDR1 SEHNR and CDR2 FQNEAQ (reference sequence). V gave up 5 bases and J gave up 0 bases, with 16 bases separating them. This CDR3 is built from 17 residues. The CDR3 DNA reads TGTGCCAGCAGCACCCCGTCCCCGGAACCGAACACCGGGGAGCTGTTTTTT. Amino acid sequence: CASSTPSPEPNTGELFF.

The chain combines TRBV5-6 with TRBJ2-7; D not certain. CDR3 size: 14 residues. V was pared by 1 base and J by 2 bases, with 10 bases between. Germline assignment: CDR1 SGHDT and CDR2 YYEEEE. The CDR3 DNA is TGTGCCAGCAGCTTGAGGCCCACGGCCTACGAGCAGTACTTC. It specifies CASSLRPTAYEQYF. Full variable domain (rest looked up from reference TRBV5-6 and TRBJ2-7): DAGVTQSPTHLIKTRGQQVTLRCSPKSGHDTVSWYQQALGQGPQFIFQYYEEEERQRGNFPDRFSGHQFPNYSSELNVNALLLGDSALYLCASSLRPTAYEQYFGPGTRLTVT.

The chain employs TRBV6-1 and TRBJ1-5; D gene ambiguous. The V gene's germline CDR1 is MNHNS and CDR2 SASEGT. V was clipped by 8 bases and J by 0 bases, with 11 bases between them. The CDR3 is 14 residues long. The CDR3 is CASLRGVSNQPQHF. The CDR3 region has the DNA TGTGCCAGCCTGCGCGGGGTTAGCAATCAGCCCCAGCATTTT.

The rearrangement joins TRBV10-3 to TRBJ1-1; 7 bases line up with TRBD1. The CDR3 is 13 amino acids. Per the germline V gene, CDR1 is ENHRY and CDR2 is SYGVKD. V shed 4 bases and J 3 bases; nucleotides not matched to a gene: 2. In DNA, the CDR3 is TGTGCCATCAGTGCACAGGGGCACACTGAAGCTTTCTTT. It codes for CAISAQGHTEAFF.

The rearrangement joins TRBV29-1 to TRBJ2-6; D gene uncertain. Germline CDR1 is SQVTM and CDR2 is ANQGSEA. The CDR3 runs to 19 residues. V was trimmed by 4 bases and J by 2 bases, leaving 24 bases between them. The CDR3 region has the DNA TGCAGCGTTGGAGACCGGGTCGTGAGGACCATAGCTGGGGCCAACGTCCTGACTTTC. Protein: CSVGDRVVRTIAGANVLTF.

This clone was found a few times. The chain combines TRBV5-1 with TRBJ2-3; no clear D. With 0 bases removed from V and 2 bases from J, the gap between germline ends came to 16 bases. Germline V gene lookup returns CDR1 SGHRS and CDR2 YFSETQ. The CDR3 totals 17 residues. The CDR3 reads CASSLARVAPYTDTQYF. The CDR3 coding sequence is TGCGCCAGCAGCTTGGCCCGGGTAGCTCCCTACACAGATACGCAGTATTTT.

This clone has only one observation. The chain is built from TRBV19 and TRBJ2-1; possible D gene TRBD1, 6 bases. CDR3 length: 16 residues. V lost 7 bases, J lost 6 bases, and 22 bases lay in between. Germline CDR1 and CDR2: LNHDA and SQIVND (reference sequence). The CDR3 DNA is TGTGCCAGTACAGACAGGACAGCTACCATATTCAATGAGCAGTTCTTC. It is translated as CASTDRTATIFNEQFF.

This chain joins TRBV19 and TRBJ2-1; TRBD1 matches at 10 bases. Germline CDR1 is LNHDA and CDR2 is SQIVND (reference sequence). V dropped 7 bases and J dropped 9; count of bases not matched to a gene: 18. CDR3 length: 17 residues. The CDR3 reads CASKRDRGLRQFGEQFF. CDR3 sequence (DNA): TGTGCCAGTAAGCGGGACAGGGGTCTTCGGCAATTCGGTGAGCAGTTCTTC.

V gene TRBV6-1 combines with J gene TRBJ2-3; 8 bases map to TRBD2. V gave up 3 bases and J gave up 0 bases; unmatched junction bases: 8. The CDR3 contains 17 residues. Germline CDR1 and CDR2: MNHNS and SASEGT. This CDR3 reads CASSEKVAGFSTDTQYF. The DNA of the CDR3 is TGTGCCAGCAGTGAGAAGGTAGCGGGGTTTAGCACAGATACGCAGTATTTT.

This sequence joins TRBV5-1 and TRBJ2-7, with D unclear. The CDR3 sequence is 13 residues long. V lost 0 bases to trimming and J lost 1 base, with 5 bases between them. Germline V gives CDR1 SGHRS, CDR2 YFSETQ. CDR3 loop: CASSLEGSYEQYF. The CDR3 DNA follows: TGCGCCAGCAGCTTGGAAGGGTCCTACGAGCAGTACTTC.

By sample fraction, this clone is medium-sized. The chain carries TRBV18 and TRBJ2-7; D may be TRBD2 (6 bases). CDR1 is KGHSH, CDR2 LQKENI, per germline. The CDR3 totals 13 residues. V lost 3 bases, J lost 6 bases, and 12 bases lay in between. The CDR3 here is CASSPSLGGEQYF. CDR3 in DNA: TGTGCCAGCTCACCCTCTTTGGGGGGCGAGCAGTACTTC.

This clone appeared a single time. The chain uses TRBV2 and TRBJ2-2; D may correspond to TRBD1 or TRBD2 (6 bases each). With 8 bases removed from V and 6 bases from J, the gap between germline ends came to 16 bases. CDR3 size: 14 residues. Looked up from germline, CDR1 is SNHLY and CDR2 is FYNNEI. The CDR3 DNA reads TGTGCCAGCCGAAGGAGGGGGGACGCCGGGGAGCTGTTTTTT. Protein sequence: CASRRRGDAGELFF.